This T cell receptor (beta chain) appears in the sequencing data of a study of Tregs in tolerant kidney transplant recipients (dated by TCRdb to the late 2010s). With regard to the full study: The transplants used related donors along with nonmyeloablative bone marrow transplantation, and in the human trials mixed chimerism was transient. The study used TCRbeta sequencing to identify donor-specific regulatory T cells before combined kidney and bone marrow transplantation, then tracked those cells after transplant.

For TCRbeta CDR3 sequencing, genomic DNA was extracted from sorted cells using the QIAGEN DNeasy Blood and Tissue Kit. High-throughput TCRbeta CDR3 sequencing, including PCR amplification with bias correction and internal controls, was performed commercially through immunoSEQ. In the source study's methods: Unique productive TCRbeta sequences were defined by CDR3 nucleotide sequence where primers matched, and otherwise by CDR3 amino acid sequence together with Vbeta and Jbeta genes. Sorting error was corrected by removing sequences shared between sorted populations at a frequency ratio of 2:1 or less, and the remaining shared sequences were assigned to the higher population. Donor-reactive sequences were defined as at least 5-fold expanded in CFSE-low cells versus unstimulated cells, with frequency of at least 0.01% in CFSE-low cells. Repertoire divergence was quantified by Jensen-Shannon divergence using the top 100 TCRbeta sequences ranked by frequency. For samples with multiple sequencing runs, sorting error was corrected separately for each run before the runs were pooled. What TCRdb holds here is the immuneACCESS table cut down to in-frame rearrangements. Part of the clones is not present; checked against another copy, under half of the missing clones reflect an unresolved V gene, and the others are unexplained. V and J calls and clone size are as listed in that table; D and trimming were resolved from the DNA. The sample yields around 77,000 clones; under 98% were counted once. In total, the top ten clones hold approximately 0.56% of the sample.

CDR1 and CDR2 are drawn from the germline V gene (reference sequence): LNHNV, YYDKDF. The cysteine opens and the phenylalanine closes a CDR3 of 14 amino acids. Just the 42-base CDR3 DNA is kept, in frame starting at base 1. V loses 5 bases of germline sequence and J loses 8 bases, and the interval between the two ends is 17 bases. To note about this clone: Its specific antigen is unknown. No base quality information exists; no much larger clone differs at one position.

Summary of the overall study and its limitations: Because only a small number of patients were included, the study had limitations, and the results will need to be validated in larger populations as well as under other immunosuppression protocols. Expanding Tregs with activated donor B cells appeared to identify the most biologically relevant and donor-specific TCRbeta repertoire. In tolerant patients, donor-specific Tregs expanded more than Tregs overall, which suggests antigen-driven rather than nonspecific expansion. Because the PCR primers were changed over time for some patients, nucleotide-level comparison could not be performed across the samples from those patients. Biological reproducibility was not directly assessed, although technical replication error appeared to be minimal.

The time point label on this specimen signifies: blood sample drawn before combined kidney and bone marrow transplant. Thawed PBMCs were FACS-sorted into unstimulated Tregs (CD4+CD25+CD127-), CD4+ non-Tregs (CD4+CD25-), CD4 cells and CD8 cells. A few combined kidney and bone marrow transplant recipients from the ITN036ST trial were included as patients, and samples were available only from these trial subjects. Healthy control blood was processed to PBMCs with a Ficoll density gradient and then cryopreserved, whereas patient PBMCs were collected both before and after transplant. The material was CD4+ T cells from blood, obtained before the transplant. Recombination joined TRBV15 with TRBJ2-3; matching of 6 bases hints at TRBD2 as the D gene. The clonotype was recovered from a human donor who received a combined kidney and bone marrow transplant. The nucleotides read TGTGCCACCAGCCCCAGGGTGGAGGGTAGTACGCAGTATTTT. This sequence encodes CATSPRVEGSTQYF.